Sequencing of this T cell receptor (beta chain) was carried out in a study of shared clonotypes between healthy human individuals. Here immunoSEQ multiplex PCR was the method, and the copy in TCRdb shows in-frame clones only, minus some. Of about 2 million clones in the sample, about 95% were seen once. Trimming removed 4 bases at V and 8 bases at J, with 14 bases between. This CDR3 comprises 13 residues. The germline CDR1 and CDR2 sequences are MNHEY and SVGAGI. As regards this clone: Its matching antigen is unknown.

Overall study findings and caveats: Only blood samples were collected, and tissue repertoires likely differ. It was observed that 5% to 6% of naive CD4 clonotypes were shared across four donors. Incompleteness in sorted-subset sequencing, despite large depth, was shown by rarefaction.

It was CD45RO-negative cells, positively selected for CCR7, that made up naive CD8 cells, with terminally differentiated effector memory CD45RA+ cells excluded. The sequence derives from a man aged 18 to 29 in good health. J is TRBJ1-2 and V is TRBV6-5; D remains ambiguous. The sequenced material came from naive CD8+ T cells sorted from blood. The CDR3 here is CASSLGQSGGYTF. CDR3 coding DNA: TGTGCCAGCAGTTTGGGTCAGTCTGGCGGCTACACCTTC.